These T cell receptor beta chains were read from a single sample in a study of blood T cell repertoires in COVID-19. Clones were sequenced by immunoSEQ multiplex PCR, and TCRdb holds only the in-frame ones, with some missing. Of about 36,000 clones in the sample, over 65% were seen once. Input material: peripheral blood. These receptors originate from a man aged 55 to 70 with active COVID-19. The CDR3 runs from the conserved cysteine through the conserved F or W. A D gene is named only where the DNA matches it firmly. Clone size is stated in some rows and not others, as once, few, many or a class when expanded.

D gene	clone size	V gene	J gene	CDR3 protein	CDR3 DNA
-	once	TRBV6-5	TRBJ1-3	CASISGAGNTIYF	TGTGCCAGCATTAGCGGTGCTGGAAACACCATATATTTT
-	-	TRBV30	TRBJ1-5	CAWSNSGGTVPQHF	TGTGCCTGGAGTAATTCGGGGGGGACCGTGCCCCAGCATTTT
-	-	TRBV19	TRBJ2-1	CATGGPGTDTYNEQFF	TGTGCCACCGGGGGTCCTGGGACAGACACCTACAATGAGCAGTTCTTC
TRBD1	-	TRBV12-3/TRBV12-4	TRBJ1-2	CASSRTGGGYTF	TGTGCCAGCAGTCGGACAGGGGGGGGCTACACCTTC
-	-	TRBV19	TRBJ1-5	CASSILGRVSNQPQHF	TGTGCCAGTAGTATACTGGGGAGGGTAAGCAATCAGCCCCAGCATTTT
-	-	TRBV29-1	TRBJ1-1	CSVVEGGQATEAFF	TGCAGCGTTGTAGAGGGGGGGCAGGCCACTGAAGCTTTCTTT
-	-	TRBV6-5	TRBJ1-6	CASSPGGAGGSPLHF	TGTGCCAGCAGTCCCGGGGGGGCAGGTGGGTCACCCCTCCACTTT
-	-	TRBV10-2	TRBJ1-2	CASREVTGIGYTF	TGCGCCAGCAGAGAAGTTACAGGGATAGGCTACACCTTC
TRBD1	-	TRBV27	TRBJ1-1	CASSASGGQGGAFF	TGTGCCAGCAGCGCCTCCGGTGGACAGGGGGGAGCTTTCTTT
-	-	TRBV29-1	TRBJ2-3	CSVEIPGTDTQYF	TGCAGCGTTGAAATCCCAGGCACAGATACGCAGTATTTT
TRBD2	few	TRBV2	TRBJ2-3	CATGTTYTDTQYF	TGTGCCACAGGGACTACCTACACAGATACGCAGTATTTT
-	-	TRBV6-5	TRBJ2-7	CASSYRRGREQYF	TGTGCCAGCAGTTACCGGCGGGGTAGGGAGCAGTACTTC
TRBD1	-	TRBV2	TRBJ1-2	CASSEAYRGMSGYTF	TGTGCCAGCAGTGAAGCCTACAGGGGAATGAGTGGCTACACCTTC
-	-	TRBV4-3	TRBJ2-1	CASSQVPGLAVNEQFF	TGCGCCAGCAGCCAAGTGCCCGGGCTAGCAGTCAATGAGCAGTTCTTC
-	few	TRBV5-1	TRBJ2-2	CASSLDLPGELFF	TGCGCCAGCAGCTTGGATCTCCCCGGGGAGCTGTTTTTT
-	-	TRBV12-3/TRBV12-4	TRBJ1-1	CASSLGPNTEAFF	TGTGCCAGCAGTTTGGGCCCGAACACTGAAGCTTTCTTT
TRBD1	few	TRBV27	TRBJ1-2	CASSSRQGVPSGYGYTF	TGTGCCAGCAGTTCTCGACAGGGGGTGCCTAGCGGCTATGGCTACACCTTC
-	-	TRBV6-5	TRBJ1-1	CASVGGGTEAFF	TGTGCCAGCGTGGGGGGGGGCACTGAAGCTTTCTTT
TRBD1	once	TRBV19	TRBJ1-4	CASRTDRGTNEKLFF	TGTGCCAGTAGGACCGACAGGGGAACTAATGAAAAACTGTTTTTT
-	once	TRBV5-4	TRBJ1-6	CASSHREIYSPLHF	TGTGCCAGCAGCCACAGGGAGATCTATTCACCCCTCCACTTT
-	-	TRBV29-1	TRBJ2-6	CSVVGGLYDNVLTF	TGCAGCGTTGTAGGGGGTCTCTATGACAACGTCCTGACTTTC
-	-	TRBV12-3/TRBV12-4	TRBJ1-1	CASGLRRGSEAFF	TGTGCCAGCGGACTTCGGAGGGGTTCTGAAGCTTTCTTT
-	-	TRBV4-2	TRBJ2-7	CASSQGLRGEQYF	TGTGCCAGCAGCCAAGGACTACGCGGCGAGCAGTACTTC
-	-	TRBV30	TRBJ2-4	CAWSTPGTKNIQYF	TGTGCCTGGAGTACTCCAGGGACCAAAAACATTCAGTACTTC
TRBD1	once	TRBV18	TRBJ1-2	CASSPQGAYGYTF	TGTGCCAGCTCACCTCAGGGGGCCTATGGCTACACCTTC
TRBD1	-	TRBV5-1	TRBJ1-2	CASSLEQGANGYTF	TGCGCCAGCAGCTTGGAACAGGGGGCGAATGGCTACACCTTC
-	-	TRBV18	TRBJ2-1	CASSPPTGVAYFSSYNEQFF	TGTGCCAGCTCACCACCGACGGGAGTCGCCTACTTTAGCTCCTACAATGAGCAGTTCTTC
TRBD2	-	TRBV4-3	TRBJ2-3	CASSQGPAGGPDTQYF	TGCGCCAGCAGCCAAGGACCAGCGGGGGGTCCAGATACGCAGTATTTT
TRBD1	few	TRBV4-1	TRBJ1-6	CASSPWGQGDSPLHF	TGCGCCAGCAGCCCCTGGGGACAGGGAGATTCACCCCTCCACTTT
-	-	TRBV5-8	TRBJ1-2	CASSLQVNYGYTF	TGTGCCAGCAGCTTGCAGGTTAACTATGGCTACACCTTC
-	-	TRBV14	TRBJ1-2	CASSQVPSGELGYTF	TGTGCCAGCAGCCAAGTTCCCTCCGGAGAACTTGGCTACACCTTC
TRBD1	-	TRBV5-1	TRBJ1-1	CASSSVQGASAEAFF	TGCGCCAGCAGCTCCGTACAGGGGGCCAGCGCTGAAGCTTTCTTT
TRBD1	few	TRBV5-1	TRBJ2-5	CASRSGTGREETQYF	TGCGCCAGCAGGTCCGGGACAGGCCGGGAGGAGACCCAGTACTTC
-	-	TRBV28	TRBJ1-1	CASSLVSGGYTEAFF	TGTGCCAGCAGTTTGGTGAGTGGGGGGTACACTGAAGCTTTCTTT
-	-	TRBV4-2	TRBJ1-5	CASSQTQQPNQPQHF	TGTGCCAGCAGCCAAACACAACAGCCGAACCAGCCCCAGCATTTT
-	once	TRBV29-1	TRBJ1-6	CSASGGVDNSPLHF	TGCAGCGCTAGCGGCGGGGTGGACAATTCACCCCTCCACTTT
-	-	TRBV27	TRBJ2-1	CASYPQLQRSIYNEQFF	TGTGCCAGCTATCCCCAGCTCCAGCGCTCTATTTACAATGAGCAGTTCTTC
TRBD1	-	TRBV30	TRBJ1-4	CAWSVGQGVTNEKLFF	TGTGCCTGGAGTGTTGGACAGGGTGTAACTAATGAAAAACTGTTTTTT
TRBD1	-	TRBV7-8	TRBJ1-4	CASSPQGANEKLFF	TGTGCCAGCAGCCCACAGGGGGCTAATGAAAAACTGTTTTTT
TRBD1	-	TRBV10-3	TRBJ1-1	CAISRTGDMNTEAFF	TGTGCCATCAGTCGGACAGGGGACATGAACACTGAAGCTTTCTTT
TRBD2	-	TRBV14	TRBJ2-1	CASSQGTSGGVSYNEQFF	TGTGCCAGCAGCCAAGGGACTAGCGGGGGTGTCTCCTACAATGAGCAGTTCTTC
-	-	TRBV9	TRBJ2-3	CASSELDRSEDTQYF	TGTGCCAGCAGCGAACTCGACAGGTCTGAAGATACGCAGTATTTT
-	once	TRBV6-5	TRBJ1-2	CASSYSNMAGGYTF	TGTGCCAGCAGTTACTCGAACATGGCGGGTGGCTACACCTTC